These T cell receptor beta chains were read from a single sample in a study of blood T cell repertoires in COVID-19. Libraries were prepared by immunoSEQ multiplex PCR; TCRdb keeps only in-frame clonotypes and omits some of them. The table lists under 95,000 clones, 70% to 90% of them singletons. The sample consisted of peripheral blood. Source of these receptors: a human donor in a cohort sampled during active COVID-19. Both conserved end residues are part of each CDR3. D genes are given only for firm matches. A row's size may be missing; if present it is once, few, many or a size class.

d_call: TRBD1
v_call: TRBV7-2
j_call: TRBJ1-1
clone_size: .
cdr3_aa: CASSADRGNTEAFF
cdr3_nt: TGTGCCAGCAGCGCCGACAGGGGAAACACTGAAGCTTTCTTT

d_call: TRBD1
v_call: TRBV30
j_call: TRBJ2-2
clone_size: .
cdr3_aa: CAWSEDRGGTGELFF
cdr3_nt: TGTGCCTGGAGCGAAGACAGGGGAGGCACCGGGGAGCTGTTTTTT

d_call: .
v_call: TRBV5-1
j_call: TRBJ1-2
clone_size: once
cdr3_aa: CASNSGYGYTF
cdr3_nt: TGCGCCAGCAATTCAGGCTATGGCTACACCTTC

d_call: TRBD1
v_call: TRBV2
j_call: TRBJ2-6
clone_size: .
cdr3_aa: CASSEAGPDRGSGANVLTF
cdr3_nt: TGTGCCAGCAGTGAAGCAGGCCCCGACAGGGGCTCTGGGGCCAACGTCCTGACTTTC

d_call: TRBD1
v_call: TRBV12-3/TRBV12-4
j_call: TRBJ1-2
clone_size: .
cdr3_aa: CASRSTGGVGYTF
cdr3_nt: TGTGCCAGCAGGTCTACAGGGGGCGTAGGCTACACCTTC

d_call: TRBD1
v_call: TRBV24-1
j_call: TRBJ1-1
clone_size: few
cdr3_aa: CATSATGQGGTEAFF
cdr3_nt: TGTGCCACCAGTGCCACAGGACAGGGAGGCACTGAAGCTTTCTTT

d_call: .
v_call: TRBV28
j_call: TRBJ1-5
clone_size: .
cdr3_aa: CASSRNPDSNSNQPQHF
cdr3_nt: TGTGCCAGCAGTCGGAACCCGGACAGTAATAGCAATCAGCCCCAGCATTTT

d_call: .
v_call: TRBV30
j_call: TRBJ1-1
clone_size: few
cdr3_aa: CAWNAFSNTEAFF
cdr3_nt: TGTGCCTGGAATGCGTTCTCGAACACTGAAGCTTTCTTT

d_call: TRBD1
v_call: TRBV6-5
j_call: TRBJ2-7
clone_size: .
cdr3_aa: CASSTTGVLEQYF
cdr3_nt: TGTGCCAGCAGTACAACAGGGGTGCTCGAGCAGTACTTC

d_call: .
v_call: TRBV19
j_call: TRBJ1-2
clone_size: .
cdr3_aa: CASSSRARELYGYTF
cdr3_nt: TGTGCCAGTAGTTCGCGCGCCAGGGAACTCTATGGCTACACCTTC

d_call: TRBD2
v_call: TRBV7-9
j_call: TRBJ2-7
clone_size: .
cdr3_aa: CASSLDPLAGVHF
cdr3_nt: TGTGCCAGCAGCTTAGATCCGCTAGCGGGAGTGCACTTC

d_call: .
v_call: TRBV5-1
j_call: TRBJ2-6
clone_size: .
cdr3_aa: CASSLGGASSGANVLTF
cdr3_nt: TGCGCCAGCAGCTTGGGTGGAGCCAGCTCTGGGGCCAACGTCCTGACTTTC

d_call: .
v_call: TRBV5-1
j_call: TRBJ2-7
clone_size: .
cdr3_aa: CASSFRDTYSYEQYF
cdr3_nt: TGCGCCAGCAGCTTCCGGGACACCTACTCCTACGAGCAGTACTTC

d_call: .
v_call: TRBV6-6
j_call: TRBJ1-4
clone_size: .
cdr3_aa: CASSYSTFEKLFF
cdr3_nt: TGTGCCAGCAGTTACTCGACTTTCGAAAAACTGTTTTTT